Listed below are T cell receptor beta chains from one sample, sequenced in a study of T cells in Graves' hyperthyroidism and ophthalmopathy. TCRdb re-derived calls from the multiplex PCR reads in MiXCR, one entry per CDR3 protein. The data show around 690,000 distinct CDR3 sequences, less than 25% seen once. Sample: blood. These receptors were collected from a young man with Graves' ophthalmopathy. CDR3s include the opening cysteine and the closing phenylalanine or tryptophan. Each record gives: D gene, clone size, V gene, J gene, CDR3 protein, CDR3 DNA. The D gene is left open where the match is weak. Expanded clones are given a class, and other clones once, few, many or no size at all.

TRBD1	few	TRBV6-1	TRBJ1-1	CASTLSGTGGGEAFF	TGTGCCAGCACCCTTTCCGGGACAGGGGGCGGAGAAGCTTTCTTT
NA	NA	TRBV11-2	TRBJ2-7	CASSLDKASVYEQYF	TGTGCCAGCAGCTTAGATAAAGCTAGTGTCTACGAGCAGTACTTC
TRBD1	many	TRBV6-1	TRBJ1-1	CASSYRAERGRKGEAFF	TGTGCCAGCAGTTATAGGGCCGAGAGGGGGCGTAAAGGAGAAGCTTTCTTT
NA	few	TRBV14	TRBJ2-3	CASSQDPGVRTDTQYF	TGTGCCAGCAGCCAAGATCCAGGGGTGAGAACAGATACGCAGTATTTT
TRBD1	NA	TRBV27	TRBJ2-3	CASSVDRVTDTQYF	TGTGCCAGCAGTGTGGACAGGGTAACAGATACGCAGTATTTT
NA	NA	TRBV19	TRBJ1-5	CASSIGALPQHF	TGTGCCAGTAGTATAGGGGCTCTGCCCCAGCATTTT
TRBD2	many	TRBV5-1	TRBJ2-1	CASSPGWTSYNEQFF	TGCGCCAGCAGCCCGGGCTGGACTAGTTACAATGAGCAGTTCTTC
NA	NA	TRBV27	TRBJ2-3	CASLGREPHSSTDTQYF	TGTGCCAGCCTCGGGAGAGAGCCCCATTCTAGCACAGATACGCAGTATTTT
NA	many	TRBV28	TRBJ1-1	CASSRQTMNTEAFF	TGTGCCAGCAGTAGACAGACCATGAACACTGAAGCTTTCTTT
NA	few	TRBV28	TRBJ2-3	CASSQPGTPKRDTQYF	TGTGCCAGCAGCCAACCCGGGACTCCTAAACGGGATACGCAGTATTTT
NA	few	TRBV6-5	TRBJ2-3	CASSYPGASADTQYF	TGTGCCAGCAGTTACCCGGGGGCGTCAGCAGATACGCAGTATTTT
NA	NA	TRBV19	TRBJ2-2	CASSIQGVLIGGELFF	TGTGCCAGTAGTATCCAGGGAGTCCTGATTGGCGGGGAGCTGTTTTTT
NA	NA	TRBV6-2/TRBV6-3	TRBJ1-5	CASWGGGDQPQHF	TGTGCCAGCTGGGGGGGTGGCGATCAGCCCCAGCATTTT
NA	few	TRBV3-1	TRBJ1-2	CASSQDWQAYGYTF	TGTGCCAGCAGCCAAGATTGGCAGGCGTATGGCTACACCTTC
NA	few	TRBV24-1	TRBJ2-4	CATSDRLGQAGAKNIQYF	TGTGCCACCAGTGACCGACTAGGACAGGCTGGAGCCAAAAACATTCAGTACTTC
NA	NA	TRBV6-4	TRBJ2-2	CAAAGPLYDTGELFF	TGTGCCGCAGCCGGACCCCTGTACGACACCGGGGAGCTGTTTTTT
TRBD1	many	TRBV30	TRBJ1-5	CAWSELTGLQPQHF	TGTGCCTGGAGTGAATTGACAGGGCTTCAGCCCCAGCATTTT
NA	NA	TRBV7-9	TRBJ2-5	CASSFDPKGQETQYF	TGTGCCAGCAGCTTTGACCCGAAAGGGCAGGAGACCCAGTACTTC
TRBD2	NA	TRBV6-2/TRBV6-3	TRBJ2-6	CASSPTSGNSGANVLTF	TGTGCCAGCAGCCCGACTAGCGGTAACTCTGGGGCCAACGTCCTGACTTTC
NA	NA	TRBV3-1	TRBJ1-4	CASKPGKNEKLFF	TGTGCCAGCAAACCGGGGAAGAATGAAAAACTGTTTTTT
TRBD1	many	TRBV12-3/TRBV12-4	TRBJ2-7	CASSTPGQGPFGEQYF	TGTGCCAGCAGTACGCCGGGACAGGGCCCTTTCGGAGAGCAGTACTTC
TRBD1	once	TRBV6-1	TRBJ2-1	CASRPGQWHNEQFF	TGTGCCAGCAGACCGGGACAGTGGCACAATGAGCAGTTCTTC
TRBD2	many	TRBV7-2	TRBJ2-5	CASSLGSGRVQETQYF	TGTGCCAGCAGCTTAGGGAGCGGGAGGGTACAAGAGACCCAGTACTTC
NA	few	TRBV27	TRBJ2-7	CASSYSFYVYEQYF	TGTGCCAGCAGTTACTCGTTCTACGTCTACGAGCAGTACTTC
NA	few	TRBV5-1	TRBJ2-3	CASSLALAEGNTQYF	TGCGCCAGCAGCTTGGCACTAGCCGAAGGGAATACGCAGTATTTT
NA	few	TRBV29-1	TRBJ2-1	CSALTSEQFF	TGCAGCGCTCTGACTAGTGAGCAGTTCTTC
TRBD1	many	TRBV4-1	TRBJ1-1	CASSHRTGGLVSMMNTEAFF	TGCGCCAGCAGCCACCGGACAGGGGGCCTGGTGTCGATGATGAACACTGAAGCTTTCTTT
TRBD2	many	TRBV5-6	TRBJ2-7	CASSFGGRDDEQYF	TGTGCCAGCAGCTTCGGCGGGAGAGACGACGAGCAGTACTTC
NA	once	TRBV28	TRBJ2-7	CASSLYGYGQYF	TGTGCCAGCAGTTTGTACGGGTACGGGCAGTACTTC
TRBD1	few	TRBV12-5	TRBJ1-5	CASGSWDREDQPQHF	TGTGCTAGTGGTTCATGGGACAGGGAAGATCAGCCCCAGCATTTT
NA	few	TRBV5-5	TRBJ2-1	CASSLFENGGNEQFF	TGTGCCAGCAGCTTATTTGAGAACGGGGGCAATGAGCAGTTCTTC
NA	NA	TRBV6-2/TRBV6-3	TRBJ2-5	CASSSRQGSTQETQYF	TGTGCCAGCAGTTCACGTCAGGGGAGTACCCAAGAGACCCAGTACTTC
TRBD1	many	TRBV20-1	TRBJ1-2	CSATTTGNYGYTF	TGCAGTGCTACCACGACAGGGAACTATGGCTACACCTTC
TRBD2	few	TRBV20-1	TRBJ2-7	CSALEPGTTYEQYF	TGCAGTGCTCTAGAGCCCGGGACTACCTACGAGCAGTACTTC
NA	many	TRBV5-1	TRBJ1-2	CASSLEGHNYGYTF	TGCGCCAGCAGCCTGGAGGGACATAACTATGGCTACACCTTC
NA	few	TRBV20-1	TRBJ1-6	CSARAGGGSSYNSPLHF	TGCAGTGCTAGAGCCGGGGGGGGCAGCTCCTATAATTCACCCCTCCACTTT
TRBD1	NA	TRBV6-1	TRBJ2-7	CASSLGDSESYEQYF	TGTGCCAGCTCTCTCGGGGACAGCGAATCCTACGAGCAGTACTTC
NA	many	TRBV28	TRBJ2-2	CASRSNTGELFF	TGTGCCAGCAGGTCAAACACCGGGGAGCTGTTTTTT
NA	many	TRBV11-2	TRBJ2-5	CASSLGSLYQETQYF	TGTGCCAGCAGCTTAGGAAGTCTGTACCAAGAGACCCAGTACTTC
TRBD2	few	TRBV6-1	TRBJ2-2	CASTLSAGGPGTGELFF	TGTGCCAGTACACTTTCGGCGGGAGGGCCGGGCACCGGGGAGCTGTTTTTT